The sequence of this T cell receptor (beta chain) was determined in a study of regulatory T cells in long-lasting Graves disease. As to time point: newly diagnosed GD, antithyroid drugs for less than 3 months. Extracted RNA from PBMCs served as the source of the TCR library. CDR1 and CDR2 from the germline V gene are DFQATT and SNEGSKA (reference sequence). The CDR3 runs 14 residues. Turning to this clonotype: Relative to the germline gene, one junction end is altered; a read error may explain this.

Construction of the TCR beta libraries employed iRepertoire HTBI primers in conjunction with Arm-PCR of CDR3 regions. MiXCR, run by TCRdb on the multiplex PCR reads, gives a single entry per CDR3 protein. The repertoire holds some 450,000 distinct CDR3 sequences, 16% seen once, with 9.5% to 12% in the top ten. These sequences were also reported in another study, on T cells in Graves' hyperthyroidism and ophthalmopathy. From that paper: Before onset, by a median of around six months, the model predicted ophthalmopathy.

The source was peripheral blood mononuclear cells (PBMCs), collected at new diagnosis, from a patient treated with antithyroid drugs. The source is a woman between 25 and 40 years old with Graves disease. The chain employs TRBV20-1 and TRBJ1-5; weak D call: TRBD1 (5 bases). The CDR3 region has the DNA TGCAGTGCTAGGGTGGACACTAGCCATCAGCCCCAGCATTTT. Residues: CSARVDTSHQPQHF.